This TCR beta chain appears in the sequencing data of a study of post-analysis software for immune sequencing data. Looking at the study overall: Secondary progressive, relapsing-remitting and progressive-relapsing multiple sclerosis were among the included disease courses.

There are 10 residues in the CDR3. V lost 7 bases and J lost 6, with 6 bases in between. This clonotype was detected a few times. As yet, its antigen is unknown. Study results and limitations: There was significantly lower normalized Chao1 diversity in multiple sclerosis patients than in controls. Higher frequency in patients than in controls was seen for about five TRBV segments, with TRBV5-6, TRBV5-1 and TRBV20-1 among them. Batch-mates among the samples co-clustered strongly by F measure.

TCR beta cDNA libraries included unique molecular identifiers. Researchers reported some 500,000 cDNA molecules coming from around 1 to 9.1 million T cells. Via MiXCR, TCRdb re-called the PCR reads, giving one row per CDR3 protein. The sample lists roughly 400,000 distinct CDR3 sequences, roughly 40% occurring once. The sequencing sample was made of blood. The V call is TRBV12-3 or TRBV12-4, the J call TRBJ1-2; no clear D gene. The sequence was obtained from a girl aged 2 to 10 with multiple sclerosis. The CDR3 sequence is CASIYHGYTF. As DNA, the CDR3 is TGTGCCAGCATTTATCATGGCTACACCTTC.